This T cell receptor (beta chain) was identified in a study of OX40 agonist ivuxolimab in advanced cancers. V lost 8 bases and J lost 7, with 24 bases in between. Germline V CDR1 and CDR2: MNHEY, SMNVEV (reference sequence). The CDR3 totals 16 residues. Libraries were prepared by immunoSEQ multiplex PCR; TCRdb keeps only in-frame clonotypes and omits some of them. The sample comprises some 96,000 clones, about 91% of which are singletons, and about 0.49% rests with the top ten. The TCR comes from an adult with an advanced solid tumor such as melanoma, head and neck, liver or kidney cancer. This rearrangement joins TRBV27 to TRBJ2-1, with D possibly being TRBD1 (5 bases). Sample: CD4+ or CD8+ T cells sorted from blood, taken in a trial of the OX40 agonist ivuxolimab. The CDR3 DNA reads TGTGCCAGCGTTAAGGGGCTAGGGATTGGTGTGAATGAGCAGTTCTTC. Its translation is CASVKGLGIGVNEQFF.